This T cell receptor (beta chain) was identified during a study of T cell changes during pregnancy in multiple sclerosis. Per the germline V gene, CDR1 is SGHNT and CDR2 is YYREEE (reference sequence). Trimming took off 4 bases at V and 1 base at J, with 10 bases between the two ends. CDR3 size: 14 residues. TCRdb's copy holds only in-frame clones and misses some; the assay was immunoSEQ multiplex PCR. The table lists 26,000 or so clones, 75% to 95% of them singletons. This receptor was taken from a female donor with multiple sclerosis, enrolled in a pregnancy study. This specimen was CD8+ T cells from peripheral blood mononuclear cells, taken before pregnancy. This sequence joins TRBV5-4 and TRBJ2-3; tentative D call: TRBD2 (6 bases). DNA of the CDR3: TGTGCCAGCAGCGCGGGACTCGGCACAGATACGCAGTATTTT. As protein: CASSAGLGTDTQYF.